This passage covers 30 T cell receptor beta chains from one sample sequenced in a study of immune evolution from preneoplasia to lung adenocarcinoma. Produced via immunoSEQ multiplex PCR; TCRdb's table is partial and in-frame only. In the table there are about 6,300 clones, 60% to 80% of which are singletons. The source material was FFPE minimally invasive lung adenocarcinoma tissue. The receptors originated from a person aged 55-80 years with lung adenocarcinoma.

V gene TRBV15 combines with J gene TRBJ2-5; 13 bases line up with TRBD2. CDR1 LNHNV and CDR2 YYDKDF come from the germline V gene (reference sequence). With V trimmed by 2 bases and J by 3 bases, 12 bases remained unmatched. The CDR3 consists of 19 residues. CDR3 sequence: CATSRRIFTSGGAEETQYF. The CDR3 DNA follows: TGTGCCACCAGCAGACGCATCTTTACTAGCGGGGGGGCGGAAGAGACCCAGTACTTC.

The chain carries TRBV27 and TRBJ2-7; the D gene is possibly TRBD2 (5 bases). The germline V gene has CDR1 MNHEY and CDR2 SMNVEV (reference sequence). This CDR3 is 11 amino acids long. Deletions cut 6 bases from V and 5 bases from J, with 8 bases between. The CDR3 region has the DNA TGTGCCAGCAGATCCGGGAACGAGCAGTACTTC. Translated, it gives CASRSGNEQYF.

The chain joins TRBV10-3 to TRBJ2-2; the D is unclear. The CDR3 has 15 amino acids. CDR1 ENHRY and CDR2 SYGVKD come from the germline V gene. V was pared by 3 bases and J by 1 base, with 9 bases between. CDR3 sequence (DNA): TGTGCCATCAGTGACCCGAGACAGAACACCGGGGAGCTGTTTTTT. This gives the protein CAISDPRQNTGELFF.

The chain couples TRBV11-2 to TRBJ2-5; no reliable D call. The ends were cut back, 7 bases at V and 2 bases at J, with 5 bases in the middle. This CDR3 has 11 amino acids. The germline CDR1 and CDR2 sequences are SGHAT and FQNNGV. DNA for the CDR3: TGTGCCAGCAACACTCAAGAGACCCAGTACTTC. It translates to CASNTQETQYF.

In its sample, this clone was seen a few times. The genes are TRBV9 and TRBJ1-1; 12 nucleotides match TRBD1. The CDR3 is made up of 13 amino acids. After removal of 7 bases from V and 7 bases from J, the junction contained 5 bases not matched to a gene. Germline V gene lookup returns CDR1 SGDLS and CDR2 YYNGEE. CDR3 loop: CASGGTGGLEAFF. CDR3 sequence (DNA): TGTGCCAGCGGAGGGACAGGGGGCCTTGAAGCTTTCTTT.

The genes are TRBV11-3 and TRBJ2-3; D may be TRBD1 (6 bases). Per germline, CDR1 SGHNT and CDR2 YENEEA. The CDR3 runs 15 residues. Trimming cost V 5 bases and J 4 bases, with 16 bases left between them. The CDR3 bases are TGTGCCAGCAGCGTTCAGGGGAGTAGCGCAGATACGCAGTATTTT. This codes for CASSVQGSSADTQYF.

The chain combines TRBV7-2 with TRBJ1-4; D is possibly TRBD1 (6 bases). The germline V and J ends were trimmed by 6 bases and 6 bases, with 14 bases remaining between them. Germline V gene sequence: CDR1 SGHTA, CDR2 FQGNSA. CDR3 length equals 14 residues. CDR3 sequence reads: CASSYQGTHEKLFF. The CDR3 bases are TGTGCCAGCAGTTATCAGGGGACACATGAAAAACTGTTTTTT.

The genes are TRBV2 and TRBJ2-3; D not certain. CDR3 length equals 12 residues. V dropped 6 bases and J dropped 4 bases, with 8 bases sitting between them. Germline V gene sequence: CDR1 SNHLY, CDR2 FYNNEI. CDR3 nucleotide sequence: TGTGCCAGCAGGGTAGGGTCAGATACGCAGTATTTT. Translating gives CASRVGSDTQYF.

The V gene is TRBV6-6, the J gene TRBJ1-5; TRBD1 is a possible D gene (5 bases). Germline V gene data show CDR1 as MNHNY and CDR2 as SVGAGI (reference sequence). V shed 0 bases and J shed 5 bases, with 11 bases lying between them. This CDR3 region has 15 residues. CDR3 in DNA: TGTGCCAGCAGTTACTCTCGGGGAGGGGATCAGCCCCAGCATTTT. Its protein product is CASSYSRGGDQPQHF.

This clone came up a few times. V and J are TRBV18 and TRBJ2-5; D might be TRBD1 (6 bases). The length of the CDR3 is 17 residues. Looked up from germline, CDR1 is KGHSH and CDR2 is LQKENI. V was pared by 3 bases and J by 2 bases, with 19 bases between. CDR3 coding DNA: TGTGCCAGCTCACCTGATACTCCCTTAAGGGGGCAAGAGACCCAGTACTTC. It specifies CASSPDTPLRGQETQYF.

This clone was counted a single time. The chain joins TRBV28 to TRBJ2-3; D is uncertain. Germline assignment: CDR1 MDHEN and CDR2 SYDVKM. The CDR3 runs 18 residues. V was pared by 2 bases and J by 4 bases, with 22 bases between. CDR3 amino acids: CASSLRNLGITRADTQYF. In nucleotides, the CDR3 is TGTGCCAGCAGTTTAAGAAATCTGGGAATTACTCGGGCAGATACGCAGTATTTT.

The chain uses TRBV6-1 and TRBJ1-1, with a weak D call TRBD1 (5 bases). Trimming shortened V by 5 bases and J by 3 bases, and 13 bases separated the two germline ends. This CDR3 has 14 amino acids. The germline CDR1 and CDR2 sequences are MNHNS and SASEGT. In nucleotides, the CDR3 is TGTGCCAGCAGTTCAAAAGAAGGGGACACTGAAGCTTTCTTT. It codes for CASSSKEGDTEAFF.

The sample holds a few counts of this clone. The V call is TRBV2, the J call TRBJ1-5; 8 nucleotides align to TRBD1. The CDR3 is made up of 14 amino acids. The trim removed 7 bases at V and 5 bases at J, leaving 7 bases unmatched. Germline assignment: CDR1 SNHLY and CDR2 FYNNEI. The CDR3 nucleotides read TGTGCCAGCACAGGACAGGGAGGGGATCAGCCCCAGCATTTT. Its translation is CASTGQGGDQPQHF.

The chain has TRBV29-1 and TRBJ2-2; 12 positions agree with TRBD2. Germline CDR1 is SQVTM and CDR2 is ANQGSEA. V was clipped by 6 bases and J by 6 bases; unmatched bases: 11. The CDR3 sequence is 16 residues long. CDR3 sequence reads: CSVAPSGGAVAGELFF. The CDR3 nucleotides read TGCAGCGTGGCTCCTAGCGGGGGGGCCGTCGCCGGGGAGCTGTTTTTT.

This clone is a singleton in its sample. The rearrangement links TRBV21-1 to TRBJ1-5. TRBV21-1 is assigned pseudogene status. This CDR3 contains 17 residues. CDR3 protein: CASSTLLPPSAPQPQHF. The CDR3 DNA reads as TGTGCCAGCAGCACACTCCTCCCACCCAGCGCGCCCCAGCCCCAGCATTTT.

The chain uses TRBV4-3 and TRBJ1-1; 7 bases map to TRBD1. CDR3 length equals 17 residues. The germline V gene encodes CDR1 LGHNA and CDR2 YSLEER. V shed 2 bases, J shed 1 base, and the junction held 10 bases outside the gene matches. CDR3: CASSQRTTGSTNTEAFF. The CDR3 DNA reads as TGCGCCAGCAGCCAACGGACGACAGGGTCGACGAACACTGAAGCTTTCTTT.

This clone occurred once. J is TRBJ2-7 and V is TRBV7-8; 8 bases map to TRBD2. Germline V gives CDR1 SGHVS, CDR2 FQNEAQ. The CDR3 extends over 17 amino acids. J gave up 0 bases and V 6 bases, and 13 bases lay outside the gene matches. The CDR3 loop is CASRFGVAGGFSYEQYF. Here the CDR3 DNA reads TGTGCCAGCAGGTTTGGGGTCGCGGGAGGTTTCTCCTACGAGCAGTACTTC.

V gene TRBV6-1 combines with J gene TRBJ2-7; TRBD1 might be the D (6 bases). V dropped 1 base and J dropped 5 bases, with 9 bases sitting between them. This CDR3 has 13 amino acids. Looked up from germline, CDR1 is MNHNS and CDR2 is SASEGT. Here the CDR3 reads CASSEDRAHEQYF. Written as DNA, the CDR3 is TGTGCCAGCAGTGAAGACAGGGCCCACGAGCAGTACTTC.

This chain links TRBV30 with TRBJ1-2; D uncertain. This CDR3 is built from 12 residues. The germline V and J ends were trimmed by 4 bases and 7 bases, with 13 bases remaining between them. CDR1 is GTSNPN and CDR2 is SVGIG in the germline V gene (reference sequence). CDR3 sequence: CAWTRADVGYTF. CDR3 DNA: TGTGCCTGGACCCGCGCCGACGTTGGCTACACCTTC. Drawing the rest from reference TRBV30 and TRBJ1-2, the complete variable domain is SQTIHQWPATLVQPVGSPLSLECTVEGTSNPNLYWYRQAAGRGLQLLFYSVGIGQISSEVPQNLSASRPQDRQFILSSKKLLLSDSGFYLCAWTRADVGYTFGSGTRLTVV.

The CDR3 spells CASSNTWIPSSLNEKLFF. The DNA of the CDR3 is TGTGCCAGCAGCAACACTTGGATCCCGAGTTCCTTAAATGAAAAACTGTTTTTT. The chain couples TRBV21-1 to TRBJ1-4. TRBV21-1 is an annotated pseudogene. The CDR3 extends over 18 amino acids.

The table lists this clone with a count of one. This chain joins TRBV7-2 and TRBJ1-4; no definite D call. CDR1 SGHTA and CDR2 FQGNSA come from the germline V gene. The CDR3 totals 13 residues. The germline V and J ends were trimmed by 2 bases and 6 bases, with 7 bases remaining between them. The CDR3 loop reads CASSLRGYEKLFF. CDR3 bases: TGTGCCAGCAGCTTACGGGGTTATGAAAAACTGTTTTTT.

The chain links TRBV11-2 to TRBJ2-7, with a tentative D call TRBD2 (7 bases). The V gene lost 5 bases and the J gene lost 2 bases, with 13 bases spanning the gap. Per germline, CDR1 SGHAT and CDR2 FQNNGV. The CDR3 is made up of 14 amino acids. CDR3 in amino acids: CASSPGRGAYEQYF. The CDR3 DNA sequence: TGTGCCAGCAGCCCTGGGAGGGGGGCCTACGAGCAGTACTTC.

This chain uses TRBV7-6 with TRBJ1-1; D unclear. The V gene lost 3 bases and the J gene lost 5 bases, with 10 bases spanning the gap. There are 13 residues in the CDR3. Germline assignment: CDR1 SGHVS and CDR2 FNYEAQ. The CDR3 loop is CASSLSEVTEAFF. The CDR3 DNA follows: TGTGCCAGCAGCTTGAGCGAAGTGACTGAAGCTTTCTTT.

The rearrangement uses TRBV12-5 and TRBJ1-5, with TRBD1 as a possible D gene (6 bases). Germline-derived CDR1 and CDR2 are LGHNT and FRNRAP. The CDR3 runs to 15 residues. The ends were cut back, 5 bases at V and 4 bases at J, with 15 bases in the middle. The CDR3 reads CASGGTLTGNQPQHF. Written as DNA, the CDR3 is TGTGCTAGTGGTGGCACCCTTACAGGGAATCAGCCCCAGCATTTT.

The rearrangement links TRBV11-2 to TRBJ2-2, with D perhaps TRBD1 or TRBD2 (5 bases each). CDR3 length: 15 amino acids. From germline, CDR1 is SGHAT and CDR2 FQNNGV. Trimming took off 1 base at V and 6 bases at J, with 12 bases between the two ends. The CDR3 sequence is CASSLGFRDAGELFF. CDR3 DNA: TGTGCCAGCAGCTTAGGGTTCAGGGACGCCGGGGAGCTGTTTTTT.

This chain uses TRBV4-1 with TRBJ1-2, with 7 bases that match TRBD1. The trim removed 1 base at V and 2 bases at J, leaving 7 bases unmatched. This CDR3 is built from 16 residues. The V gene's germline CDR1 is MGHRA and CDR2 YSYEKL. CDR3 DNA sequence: TGCGCCAGCAGCCAAGTCATAATGGGACAGAACTATGGCTACACCTTC. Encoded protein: CASSQVIMGQNYGYTF.

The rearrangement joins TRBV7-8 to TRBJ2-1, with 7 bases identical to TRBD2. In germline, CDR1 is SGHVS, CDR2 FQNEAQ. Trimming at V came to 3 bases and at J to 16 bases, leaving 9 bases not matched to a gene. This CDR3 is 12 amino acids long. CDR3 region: CASSFSGGRSFF. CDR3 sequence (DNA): TGTGCCAGCAGCTTTAGTGGCGGGAGAAGTTTCTTC. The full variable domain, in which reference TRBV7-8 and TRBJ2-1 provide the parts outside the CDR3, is GAGVSQSPRYKVAKRGQDVALRCDPISGHVSLFWYQQALGQGPEFLTYFQNEAQLDKSGLPSDRFFAERPEGSVSTLKIQRTQQEDSAVYLCASSFSGGRSFFGPGTRLTVL.

As DNA, the CDR3 is TGTGCCAGCAGTGAAGCGCTAGCGGGAGGTCAGTACTTC. Translation: CASSEALAGGQYF. The chain links TRBV2 to TRBJ2-7; 11 nucleotides align to TRBD2. V was clipped by 0 bases and J by 10 bases; unmatched bases: 2. Germline lookup yields CDR1 SNHLY and CDR2 FYNNEI. The CDR3 covers 13 residues.

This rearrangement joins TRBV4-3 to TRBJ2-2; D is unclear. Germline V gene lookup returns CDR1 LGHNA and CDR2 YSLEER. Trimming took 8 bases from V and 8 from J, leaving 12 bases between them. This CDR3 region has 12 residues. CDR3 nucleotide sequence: TGCGCCAGCCGAAGTGAGGTGGGGGAGCTGTTTTTT. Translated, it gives CASRSEVGELFF.

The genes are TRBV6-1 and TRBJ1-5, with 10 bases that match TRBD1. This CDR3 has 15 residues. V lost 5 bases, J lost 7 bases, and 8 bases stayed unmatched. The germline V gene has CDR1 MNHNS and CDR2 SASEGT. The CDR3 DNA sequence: TGTGCCAGCAGTTCCGGGACAGGGGCTGGGCAGCCCCAGCATTTT. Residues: CASSSGTGAGQPQHF.